This entry is about one TCR beta chain. This clone was seen just once. Its specific antigen is unknown. Base qualities are not provided; no much larger clone lies one nucleotide away. CDR1 is given as MRHNA and CDR2 as SNTAGT, both from the germline V gene. The germline V end is reduced by 3 bases and the J end by 3 bases; junction bases left unmatched: 2. Taken from cysteine to phenylalanine, the CDR3 has 15 residues. Only the CDR3 part of the read is kept: 45 bases, read in frame from the first base. The CDR3 regions of human TCRbeta chains were analyzed by immunosequencing. In the authors' own workflow: TCRs in the repertoires were matched against a reference library of SARS-CoV-2-specific TCRs that had been generated with the MIRA antigen-specificity platform. Breadth meant the fraction of unique TCRs that were SARS-CoV-2-associated, whereas depth meant the fraction of total T cells that were SARS-CoV-2-associated. Each spike-specific TCR was assigned to its reactive spike region and to a CD4 or CD8 class using the MIRA data. Log10-transformed breadth and depth values were compared by one-way ANOVA with Sidak's multiple comparisons tests. TCRdb carries this immuneACCESS record with in-frame sequences only. Its versions omit some clonotypes, under half of them owing to an unresolved V gene in the studies checked, with the rest unexplained. D and trimming were read from the DNA, whereas the V and J calls and clone size are those reported in that table. This sample is represented by some 150,000 clones; roughly nine tenths of them were singletons. Clones ranked in the top ten supply about 2.5% of the sample.

This sample is part of a study of T cell responses to AZD1222 COVID-19 vaccine listed by TCRdb under 2021. For the wider study: AZD1222 recipients with second doses at about 4 weeks or about 12 weeks were pooled, because spike-specific TCR depth and breadth did not differ between schedules. A total of under 250 trial participants underwent TCR sequencing, of whom under 220 had received two doses of AZD1222 and some 26 had received two doses of the MenACWY control vaccine. Trial participants were enrolled by age into 18-55, 56-69 and 70-plus year subgroups, with approximately 150, 28 and 58 TCR-sequenced participants respectively. Results the study describes overall, beyond this receptor: Participants were mostly white British, with more females than males. The authors suggested clonal diversity may have been underestimated. Epitopes outside the regions mutated in the B.1.351 and B.1.1.7 variants were reportedly recognized by nearly half of the unique spike-specific TCRs. Because no day 14 peak-response samples were available, the repertoires could be characterized only after the peak T cell response. The 56-69-year group was small, and its depth increase did not reach significance, likely because of low power. Conclusions about previously exposed vaccinees are limited because only six or seven AZD1222 recipients were SARS-CoV-2 seropositive at baseline. A significant rise in spike-specific TCR breadth and depth was observed after two AZD1222 doses relative to day 0 and relative to MenACWY recipients. Vaccine-associated CD4 TCRs spanned the whole spike protein, with dominant responses in regions 160-218 and 743-854.

Per the publication, the time point label means: baseline before first vaccination. Samples from vaccinated people were obtained from the UK trials COV001 and COV002, which included a single-blind randomized controlled phase 2/3 trial of AZD1222 (ChAdOx1 nCoV-19) in healthy adults. Trial participant PBMC samples were collected at day 0 and day 28 after the second dose for TCRbeta chain sequencing. The receptor was isolated from an adult in good health. The chain uses TRBV6-4 and TRBJ2-3; 11 bases in between match TRBD2. The source was peripheral blood, collected on day 0 of AZD1222 vaccination. The CDR3 protein sequence reads: CASSDPSGRTDTQYF. Here is the DNA: TGTGCCAGCAGTGATCCTAGCGGGAGGACAGATACGCAGTATTTT.